One sample yielded the 16 T cell receptor beta chains listed below, sequenced in a study of regulatory T cells in long-lasting Graves disease (dated by TCRdb to about 2021). This specimen's time point label, per the study, means: newly diagnosed GD, antithyroid drugs for less than 3 months. For both TCR sequencing and RNA sequencing, RNA was extracted from PBMCs using TRIzol. The library was built by means of multiplex PCR. Data came from an Illumina HiSeq 4000. To build TCR beta libraries, CDR3 regions were amplified by Arm-PCR using iRepertoire HTBI primers. TCRdb reprocessed the public reads (quality trimming at Q25 with fastp, clone calling with MiXCR) and kept in-frame beta chains. Under each unique CDR3 protein, matching rows form one entry showing the most common genes and DNA. This sample holds roughly 380,000 distinct CDR3 sequences; roughly 15% were observed only once. 20% to 25% of the sample goes to the ten largest clones.

Sequencing used peripheral blood mononuclear cells (PBMCs), obtained at new diagnosis, from a patient treated with antithyroid drugs. These receptors were taken from a female donor with Graves disease.

This clonotype was counted many times. The rearrangement joins TRBV10-2 to TRBJ2-5, with no clear D. Germline V CDR1 and CDR2: WSHSY, SAAADI. This CDR3 has 11 residues. V was pared by 7 bases and J by 5 bases, with 8 bases between. CDR3 DNA: TGCGCCAGCACCCTGAGGGAGACCCAGTACTTC. Encoded protein: CASTLRETQYF.

In its sample, this clonotype was seen many times. The chain joins TRBV25-1 to TRBJ1-4; D might be TRBD1 (5 bases). The germline V gene encodes CDR1 MGHDK and CDR2 SYGVNS. The CDR3 extends over 16 amino acids. With 3 bases removed from V and 5 bases from J, the gap between germline ends came to 16 bases. The CDR3 region is CASSDPKGRQNEKLFF. In DNA form, the CDR3 reads TGTGCCAGCAGTGATCCTAAGGGACGGCAAAATGAAAAACTGTTTTTT.

A word on this clonotype: Possible read error: a much larger clone is one base away. The chain combines TRBV6-1 with TRBJ1-1; TRBD1 might be the D (5 bases). This CDR3 has 16 residues. CDR1 is MNHNS and CDR2 is SASEGT in the germline V gene. In DNA, the CDR3 is TGTGGCAGCAGCAGACAAACGGGGGAATCTGGGTCTGAAGCTTTCTTT. Its translation is CGSSRQTGESGSEAFF.

There are many counts of this clonotype. CDR3 sequence (DNA): TGTGCCAGCAGAAGTTGGCTCTATGGCTACACCTTC. Encoded protein: CASRSWLYGYTF. This chain links TRBV12-3 or TRBV12-4 with TRBJ1-2; D remains unclear. The length of the CDR3 is 12 residues. The V end was cut by 6 bases, the J end by 4 bases, with 9 bases between.

As regards this clonotype: This may come from a read error, since a much larger clone is one base off. This chain joins TRBV6-1 and TRBJ1-1; D possibly corresponds to TRBD1 (5 bases). The CDR3 sequence is 12 residues long. Germline CDR1 is MNHNS and CDR2 is SASEGT. The CDR3 DNA is TGTGTCAGCAGGCAGGGCGACCCCGAAGCTTTCTTT. The encoded protein is CVSRQGDPEAFF.

This clonotype was recorded at least ten times. The genes are TRBV5-1 and TRBJ2-1; possible D gene TRBD1, 5 bases. This CDR3 comprises 15 residues. The ends were cut back, 4 bases at V and 6 bases at J, with 17 bases in the middle. Germline-derived CDR1 and CDR2 are SGHRS and YFSETQ. The CDR3 is CASSPLGHERNEQFF. The CDR3 DNA follows: TGCGCCAGCAGCCCTCTCGGACACGAACGCAATGAGCAGTTCTTC.

The table lists this clonotype with many counts. The chain employs TRBV12-3 or TRBV12-4 and TRBJ2-5; D uncertain. The CDR3 runs 13 residues. The V and J ends lost 3 bases and 5 bases respectively, with 10 bases between them. The chain's CDR3 is CASSLSGKETQYF. CDR3 nucleotide sequence: TGTGCCAGCAGTTTGTCTGGAAAGGAGACCCAGTACTTC.

This chain connects TRBV7-2 to TRBJ1-1; the D is unclear. The CDR3 is made up of 13 amino acids. Germline lookup yields CDR1 SGHTA and CDR2 FQGNSA. V lost 5 bases, J lost 9 bases, and 16 bases lay in between. The CDR3 nucleotides are TGTGCCAGCAGCATAGAGAGAGCGGCCAAAGCTTTCTTT. It codes for CASSIERAAKAFF.

Many counts were recorded for this clonotype. The V gene is TRBV7-2, the J gene TRBJ1-2; D not resolved. The germline V gene has CDR1 SGHTA and CDR2 FQGNSA. The CDR3 has 16 residues. Deletions cut 3 bases from V and 3 bases from J, with 17 bases between. The CDR3 sequence is CASSFDITQRDYGYTF. The CDR3 DNA reads as TGTGCCAGCAGCTTTGACATCACACAGAGGGACTATGGCTACACCTTC.

With respect to this clonotype: A much more abundant neighbour one base away suggests this may be a read error. The chain recombines TRBV6-1 with TRBJ2-1; D is uncertain. The CDR3 is 18 residues long. The V end was cut by 4 bases, the J end by 8 bases, with 27 bases between. Per germline, CDR1 MNHNS and CDR2 SASEGT. The CDR3 DNA is TGTGCCAGCAGTGGACGGTTCAACGGCGAGCCCGGCCTCGATGAGCAGTTCTTC. Translated, it gives CASSGRFNGEPGLDEQFF.

This clonotype was counted at least ten times. J is TRBJ2-3 and V is TRBV2; 9 positions match TRBD2. The CDR3 has 16 residues. Germline CDR1 and CDR2: SNHLY and FYNNEI. After removal of 1 base from V and 2 bases from J, the junction contained 4 bases not matched to a gene. CDR3 loop: CASSEVAGALTDTQYF. The CDR3 coding sequence is TGTGCCAGCAGTGAAGTAGCGGGGGCCCTCACAGATACGCAGTATTTT.

This clonotype occurred many times. V and J are TRBV28 and TRBJ2-5; a possible D gene is TRBD1 (6 bases). The germline gives CDR1 MDHEN, CDR2 SYDVKM. This CDR3 has 17 amino acids. The V and J ends lost 4 bases and 5 bases respectively, with 23 bases between them. CDR3 residues: CASSSAPYNLRGETQYF. The CDR3 bases are TGTGCCAGCAGTTCGGCCCCCTATAACCTGAGGGGGGAGACCCAGTACTTC.

The chain employs TRBV7-3 and TRBJ2-1; 13 nucleotides line up with TRBD2. From germline, CDR1 is SGHTA and CDR2 FQGTGA. The CDR3 loop spans 14 amino acids. V shed 5 bases and J 6 bases; nucleotides not matched to a gene: 1. In nucleotides, the CDR3 is TGTGCCAGCAGCACTAGCGGGAGGGCCAATGAGCAGTTCTTC. It translates to CASSTSGRANEQFF.

This clonotype was counted many times. This chain connects TRBV7-9 to TRBJ1-5; 8 nucleotides agree with TRBD1. V dropped 2 bases and J dropped 7; count of bases not matched to a gene: 1. The CDR3 runs 13 residues. Germline V gives CDR1 SEHNR, CDR2 FQNEAQ (reference sequence). In nucleotides, the CDR3 is TGTGCCAGCAGCTTACAGGGGGCACAGCCCCAGCATTTT. It translates to CASSLQGAQPQHF.

In its sample, this clonotype was seen many times. The rearrangement joins TRBV28 to TRBJ1-5, with TRBD1 as a possible D gene (6 bases). The V end was cut by 5 bases, the J end by 1 base, with 9 bases between. The CDR3 has 14 residues. Per germline, CDR1 MDHEN and CDR2 SYDVKM. The CDR3 bases are TGTGCCAGCAGTGCCGACAGGAGCAATCAGCCCCAGCATTTT. Residues: CASSADRSNQPQHF.

This clonotype has ten or more counts. The chain's CDR3 is CASSDDRVGKETQYF. In DNA, the CDR3 is TGTGCCAGCAGCGATGACAGGGTAGGAAAAGAGACCCAGTACTTC. The V gene is TRBV28, the J gene TRBJ2-5, with 7 bases fitting TRBD1. CDR1 is MDHEN, CDR2 SYDVKM, per germline. CDR3 size: 15 residues. V lost 6 bases and J lost 3; bases outside the gene matches: 10.